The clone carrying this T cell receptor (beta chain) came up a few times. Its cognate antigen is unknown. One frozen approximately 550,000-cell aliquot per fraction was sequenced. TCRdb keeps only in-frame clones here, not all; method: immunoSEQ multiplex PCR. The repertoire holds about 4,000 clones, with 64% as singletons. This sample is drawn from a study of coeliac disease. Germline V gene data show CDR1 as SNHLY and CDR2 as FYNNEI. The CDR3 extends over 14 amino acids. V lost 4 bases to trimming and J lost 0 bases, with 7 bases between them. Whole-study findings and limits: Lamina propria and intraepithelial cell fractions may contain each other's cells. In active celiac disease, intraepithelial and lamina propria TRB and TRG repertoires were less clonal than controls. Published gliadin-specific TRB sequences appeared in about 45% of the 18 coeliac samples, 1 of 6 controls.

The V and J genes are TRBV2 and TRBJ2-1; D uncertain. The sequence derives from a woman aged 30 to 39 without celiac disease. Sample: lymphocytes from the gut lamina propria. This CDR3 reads CASSVASSYNEQFF. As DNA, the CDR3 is TGTGCCAGCAGTGTGGCTAGCTCCTACAATGAGCAGTTCTTC.